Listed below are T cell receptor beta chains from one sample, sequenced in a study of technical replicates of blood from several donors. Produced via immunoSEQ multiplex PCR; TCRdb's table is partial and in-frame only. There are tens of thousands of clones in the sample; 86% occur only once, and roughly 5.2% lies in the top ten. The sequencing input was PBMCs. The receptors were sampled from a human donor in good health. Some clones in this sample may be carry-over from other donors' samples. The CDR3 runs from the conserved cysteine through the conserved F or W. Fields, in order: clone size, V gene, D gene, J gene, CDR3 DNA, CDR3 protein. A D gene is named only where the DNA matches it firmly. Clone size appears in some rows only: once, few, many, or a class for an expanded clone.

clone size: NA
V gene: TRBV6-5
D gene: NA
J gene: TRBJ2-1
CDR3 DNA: TGTGCCAGCAGTTTCCAGGGGAATGAGCAGTTCTTC
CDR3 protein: CASSFQGNEQFF

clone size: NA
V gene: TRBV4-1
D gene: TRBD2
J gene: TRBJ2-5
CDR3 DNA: TGCGCCAGCAGCCCAACGGGAGGGATGGGAGAGACCCAGTACTTC
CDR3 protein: CASSPTGGMGETQYF

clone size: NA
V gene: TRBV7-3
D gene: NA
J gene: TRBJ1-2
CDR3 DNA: TGTGCCAGCAGCTTATTGGGGGGGCTTACTTATGGCTACACCTTC
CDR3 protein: CASSLLGGLTYGYTF

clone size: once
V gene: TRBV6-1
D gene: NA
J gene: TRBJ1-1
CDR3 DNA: TGTGCCAGCAGTGAAGAGCCCGGCGGGTGGAAAGCTTTCTTT
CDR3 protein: CASSEEPGGWKAFF

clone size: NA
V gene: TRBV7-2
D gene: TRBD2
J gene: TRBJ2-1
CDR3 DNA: TGTGCCAGCAGCTTAGTGGGTAGCGGGAGGGTTGCCAATGAGCAGTTCTTC
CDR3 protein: CASSLVGSGRVANEQFF

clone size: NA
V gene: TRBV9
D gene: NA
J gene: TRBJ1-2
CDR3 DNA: TGTGCCAGCAGCGTAGGTGATGGAGCTAACTATGGCTACACCTTC
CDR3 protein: CASSVGDGANYGYTF

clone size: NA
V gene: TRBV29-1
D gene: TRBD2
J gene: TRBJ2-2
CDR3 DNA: TGCAGCGTTGAAGCCCGGGGGGTCGGCGGGGAGCTGTTTTTT
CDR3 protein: CSVEARGVGGELFF

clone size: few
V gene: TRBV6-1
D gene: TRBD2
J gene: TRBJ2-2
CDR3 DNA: TGTGCCAGCAGCTACGGGGGGGAGACCGGGGAGCTGTTTTTT
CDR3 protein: CASSYGGETGELFF

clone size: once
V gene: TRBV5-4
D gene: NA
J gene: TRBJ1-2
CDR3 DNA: TGTGCCAGCAGGCTAACCGGAGGTAACTATGGCTACACCTTC
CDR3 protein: CASRLTGGNYGYTF

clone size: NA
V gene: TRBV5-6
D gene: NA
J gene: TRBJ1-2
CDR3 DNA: TGTGCCAGCAGCCCAGGTCCAACGGGAAACTATGGCTACACCTTC
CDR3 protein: CASSPGPTGNYGYTF

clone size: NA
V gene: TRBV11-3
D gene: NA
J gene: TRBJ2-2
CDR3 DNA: TGTGCCAGCAGCTTAGCGGCCGGGGAGCTGTTTTTT
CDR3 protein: CASSLAAGELFF

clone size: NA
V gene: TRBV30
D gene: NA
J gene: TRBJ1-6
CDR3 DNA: TGTGCCTGGGGAGAGACCACTCGAAATTCACCCCTCCACTTT
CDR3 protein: CAWGETTRNSPLHF

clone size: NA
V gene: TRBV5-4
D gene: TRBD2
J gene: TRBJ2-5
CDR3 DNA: TGTGCCAGCAGCCCTGGGGGCGGGAGGGCCCAAGAGACCCAGTACTTC
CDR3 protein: CASSPGGGRAQETQYF

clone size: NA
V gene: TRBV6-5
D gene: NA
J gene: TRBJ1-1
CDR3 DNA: TGTGCCAGCAGCCCCGGGGGAACTGAAGCTTTCTTT
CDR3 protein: CASSPGGTEAFF

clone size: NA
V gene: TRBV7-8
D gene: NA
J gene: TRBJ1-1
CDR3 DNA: TGTGCCAGCAGCTTAGTCCGCCCGACAGGTTTTTACACTGAAGCTTTCTTT
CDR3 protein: CASSLVRPTGFYTEAFF

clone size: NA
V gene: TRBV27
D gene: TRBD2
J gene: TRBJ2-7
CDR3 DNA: TGTGCCAGCAGAAATATAGCGGGTGCATACGAGCAGTACTTC
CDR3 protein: CASRNIAGAYEQYF

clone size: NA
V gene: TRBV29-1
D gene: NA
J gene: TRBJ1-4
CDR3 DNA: TGCAGTGGACAGTTTAATGAAAAACTGTTTTTT
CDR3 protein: CSGQFNEKLFF

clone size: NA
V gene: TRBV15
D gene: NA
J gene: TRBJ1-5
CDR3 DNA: TGTGCCACCAGCAGGGGTTGGGGGCAAGGAAATCAGCCCCAGCATTTT
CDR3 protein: CATSRGWGQGNQPQHF

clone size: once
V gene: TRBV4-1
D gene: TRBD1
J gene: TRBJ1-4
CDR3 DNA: TGCGCCAGCAGCCCTCGGACAGGGCTGACAACTAATGAAAAACTGTTTTTT
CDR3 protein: CASSPRTGLTTNEKLFF

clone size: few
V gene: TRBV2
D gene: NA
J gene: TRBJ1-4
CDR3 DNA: TGTGCCAGCATACGGGACTCATCTTCTCGGGAAAAACTGTTTTTT
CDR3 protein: CASIRDSSSREKLFF

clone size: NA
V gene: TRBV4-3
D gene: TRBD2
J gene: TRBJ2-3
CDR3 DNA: TGCGCCAGCAGCCAAGAGGGAGCGGGAGGGTCAGATACGCAGTATTTT
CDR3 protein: CASSQEGAGGSDTQYF

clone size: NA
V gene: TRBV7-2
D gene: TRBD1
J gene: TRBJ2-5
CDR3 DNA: TGTGCCAGCAGCACCCGACAGGGGAAGGGCGAGACCCAGTACTTC
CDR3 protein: CASSTRQGKGETQYF

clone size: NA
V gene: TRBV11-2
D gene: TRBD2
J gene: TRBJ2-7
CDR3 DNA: TGTGCCAGCAGCATTCTAGCGGGAGGACTCTACGAGCAGTACTTC
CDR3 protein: CASSILAGGLYEQYF

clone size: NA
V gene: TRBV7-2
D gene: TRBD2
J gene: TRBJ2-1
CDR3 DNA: TGTGCCAGCAGCTTATTTCGGGGGGGCGGGTCCAATGAGCAGTTCTTC
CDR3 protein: CASSLFRGGGSNEQFF

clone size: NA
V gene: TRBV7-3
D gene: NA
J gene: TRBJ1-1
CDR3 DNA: TGTGCCAGCAGCTTAGAGGGGGTGAACACTGAAGCTTTCTTT
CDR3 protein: CASSLEGVNTEAFF

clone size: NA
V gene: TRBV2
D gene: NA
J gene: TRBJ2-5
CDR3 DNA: TGTGCCAGCAGTGAACAAGAAGTAGCCAACGCCGAGACCCAGTACTTC
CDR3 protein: CASSEQEVANAETQYF

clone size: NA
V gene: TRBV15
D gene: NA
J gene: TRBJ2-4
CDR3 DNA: TGTGCCACCAGCAGAGATCCAGGGACACGACTTCAGTACTTC
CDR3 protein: CATSRDPGTRLQYF

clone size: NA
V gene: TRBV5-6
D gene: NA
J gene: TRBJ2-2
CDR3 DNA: TGTGCCAGCAGCTTCGAAGCTCGGACCGGGGAGCTGTTTTTT
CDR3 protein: CASSFEARTGELFF

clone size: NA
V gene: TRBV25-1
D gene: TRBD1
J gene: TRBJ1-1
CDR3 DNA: TGTGCCAGCAGTGATCCCGGGACAGGGCACACTGAAGCTTTCTTT
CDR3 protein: CASSDPGTGHTEAFF

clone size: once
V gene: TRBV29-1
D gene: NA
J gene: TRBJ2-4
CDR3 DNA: TGCAGCGTTGGTGATGTGGGAGTAGGCAGCATTCAGTACTTC
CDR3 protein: CSVGDVGVGSIQYF

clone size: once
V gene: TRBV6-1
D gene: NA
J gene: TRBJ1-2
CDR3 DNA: TGTGCCAGCAGTGAGTCGGGGGGGAACTATGGCTACACCTTC
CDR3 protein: CASSESGGNYGYTF

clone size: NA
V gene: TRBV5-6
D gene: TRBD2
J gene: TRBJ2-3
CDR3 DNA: TGTGCCAGCAGCTCGATAGCGGGGGACAGCACAGATACGCAGTATTTT
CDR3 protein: CASSSIAGDSTDTQYF

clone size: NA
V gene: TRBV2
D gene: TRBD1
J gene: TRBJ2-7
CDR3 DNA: TGTGCCAGCAGTGCCGGGACAGGTGGGGCCTACGAGCAGTACTTC
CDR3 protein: CASSAGTGGAYEQYF

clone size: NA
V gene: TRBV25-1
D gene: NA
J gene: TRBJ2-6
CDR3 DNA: TGTGCCAGCAGGGGGGGGGCTAGCGGCCCCGCCGGGGCCAACGTCCTGACTTTC
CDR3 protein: CASRGGASGPAGANVLTF

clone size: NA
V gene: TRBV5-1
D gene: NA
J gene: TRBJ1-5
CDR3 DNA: TGCGCCAGCAGCCCCCGCGGGGAGGGCGGTCAGCCCCAGCATTTT
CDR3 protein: CASSPRGEGGQPQHF

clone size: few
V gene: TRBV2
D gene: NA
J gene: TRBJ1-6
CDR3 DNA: TGTGCCAGCAGTTCGACAGAAAATACGGGCTCACCCCTCCACTTT
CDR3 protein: CASSSTENTGSPLHF

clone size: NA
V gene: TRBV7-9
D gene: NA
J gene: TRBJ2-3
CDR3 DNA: TGTGCCAGCACCTTGACCCAGCGAAGCACAGATACGCAGTATTTT
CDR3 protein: CASTLTQRSTDTQYF

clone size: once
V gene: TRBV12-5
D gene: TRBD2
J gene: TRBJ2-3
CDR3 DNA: TGTGCTAGTGGTTTGGTACGGGTACAGCGGGAGTCCACAGATACGCAGTATTTT
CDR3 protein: CASGLVRVQRESTDTQYF

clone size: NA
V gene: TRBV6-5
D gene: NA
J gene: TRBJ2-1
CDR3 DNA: TGTGCCAGCGGGCAAGGGGGGGCAGGTGATGAGCAGTTCTTC
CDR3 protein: CASGQGGAGDEQFF

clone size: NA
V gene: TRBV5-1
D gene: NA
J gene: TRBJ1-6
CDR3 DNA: TGCGCCAGCAGCGACGGGGGGGGACCCCTCCACTTT
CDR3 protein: CASSDGGGPLHF

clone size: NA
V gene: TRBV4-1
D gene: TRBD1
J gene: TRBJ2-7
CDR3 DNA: TGCGCCAGCAGCCAAGTGGGGACAGCCTACGAGCAGTACTTC
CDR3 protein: CASSQVGTAYEQYF

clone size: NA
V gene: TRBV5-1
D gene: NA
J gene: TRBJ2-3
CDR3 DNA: TGCGCCAGCAGCTTGGAAGCAGGAACAGATACGCAGTATTTT
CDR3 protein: CASSLEAGTDTQYF

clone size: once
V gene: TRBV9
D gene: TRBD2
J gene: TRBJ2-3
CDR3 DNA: TGTGCCAGCAGCGTAGGGCTAGCGGCCACAGATACGCAGTATTTT
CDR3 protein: CASSVGLAATDTQYF

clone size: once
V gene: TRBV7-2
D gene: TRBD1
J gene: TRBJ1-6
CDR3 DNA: TGTGCCAGCAGCTGGACAGGGTCGGGTTCACCCCTCCACTTT
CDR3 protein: CASSWTGSGSPLHF

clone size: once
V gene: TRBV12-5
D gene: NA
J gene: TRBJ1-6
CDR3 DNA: TGTGCTAGCGCGGTTACCTCCTATAATTCACCCCTCCACTTT
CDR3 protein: CASAVTSYNSPLHF

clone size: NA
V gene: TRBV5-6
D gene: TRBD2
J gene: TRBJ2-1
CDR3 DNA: TGTGCCAGCAGCTTGTCTAGCGGGGTCTACAATGAGCAGTTCTTC
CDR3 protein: CASSLSSGVYNEQFF

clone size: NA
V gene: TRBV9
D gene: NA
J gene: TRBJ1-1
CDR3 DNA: TGTGCCAGCAGCGTAGTGACTACTGAAGCTTTCTTT
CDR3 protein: CASSVVTTEAFF

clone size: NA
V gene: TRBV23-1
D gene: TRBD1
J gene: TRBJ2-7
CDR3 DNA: TGCGCCAGCGCCCGCTTCGGGACAGGGGTGGGCGAGCAGTACTTC
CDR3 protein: CASARFGTGVGEQYF

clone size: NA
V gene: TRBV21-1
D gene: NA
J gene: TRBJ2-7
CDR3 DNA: TGTGCCAGCAAGAAACAGAGGGGACAGCGGTCCGAGCAGTACTTC
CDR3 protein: CASKKQRGQRSEQYF

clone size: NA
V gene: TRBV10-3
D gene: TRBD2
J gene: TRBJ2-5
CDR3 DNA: TGTGCCATCAAGGAATCAGCGGGGAGGTACCAAGAGACCCAGTACTTC
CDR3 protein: CAIKESAGRYQETQYF

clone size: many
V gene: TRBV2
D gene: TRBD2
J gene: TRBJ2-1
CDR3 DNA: TGTGCCAGCAGCGGGAGGGAATTCCCCAATGAGCAGTTCTTC
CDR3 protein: CASSGREFPNEQFF

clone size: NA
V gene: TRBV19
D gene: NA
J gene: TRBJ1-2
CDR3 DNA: TGTGCCAGTAGCATTTCAAGGGGGATCTATGGCTACACCTTC
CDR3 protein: CASSISRGIYGYTF